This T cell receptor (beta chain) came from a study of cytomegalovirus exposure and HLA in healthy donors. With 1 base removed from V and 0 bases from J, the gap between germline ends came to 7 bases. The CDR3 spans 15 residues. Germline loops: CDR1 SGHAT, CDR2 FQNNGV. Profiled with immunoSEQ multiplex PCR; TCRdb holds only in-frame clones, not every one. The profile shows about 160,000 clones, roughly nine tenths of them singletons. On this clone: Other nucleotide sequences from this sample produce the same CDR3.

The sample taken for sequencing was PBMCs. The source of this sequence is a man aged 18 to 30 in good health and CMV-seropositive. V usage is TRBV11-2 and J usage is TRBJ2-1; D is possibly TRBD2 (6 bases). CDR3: CASSLVGSSYNEQFF. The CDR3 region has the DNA TGTGCCAGCAGCTTAGTCGGGAGCTCCTACAATGAGCAGTTCTTC.